Below, 8 T cell receptor beta chains from the same sample are listed, as sequenced in a study of cytomegalovirus exposure and HLA in healthy donors. PCR amplification relied on 60 Vbeta primers (plus 13 Jbeta primers). The assay was immunoSEQ multiplex PCR, and TCRdb's table has in-frame clones only and misses some. The sample has about 130,000 clones, around 74% seen once. Sequencing was carried out using PBMCs. The receptors shown here come from a man between 18 and 35 years old in good health and CMV-seropositive.

The chain employs TRBV2 and TRBJ1-1, with D perhaps TRBD1 (5 bases). The CDR3 extends over 14 amino acids. The V end lost 1 base, the J end lost 5 bases, and 11 bases lay between the germline ends. Per germline, CDR1 SNHLY and CDR2 FYNNEI. CDR3 region: CASSEGRGYTEAFF. DNA of the CDR3: TGTGCCAGCAGTGAAGGGAGGGGATATACTGAAGCTTTCTTT.

The V gene is TRBV28, the J gene TRBJ1-3; D is ambiguous. Germline values: CDR1 MDHEN, CDR2 SYDVKM. The CDR3 is made up of 15 amino acids. The V and J ends lost 3 bases and 2 bases respectively, with 11 bases between them. CDR3 sequence: CASSFQSRPGNTIYF. Written as DNA, the CDR3 is TGTGCCAGCAGTTTTCAGTCCCGCCCTGGAAACACCATATATTTT.

This chain uses TRBV7-8 with TRBJ2-5, with D uncertain. Trimming shortened V by 2 bases and J by 5 bases, and 9 bases separated the two germline ends. The CDR3 runs 13 residues. Germline V CDR1 and CDR2: SGHVS, FQNEAQ. This CDR3 is CASSLIPRETQYF. As DNA, the CDR3 is TGTGCCAGCAGCTTAATTCCGAGGGAGACCCAGTACTTC.

The V gene is TRBV13, the J gene TRBJ2-2; TRBD2 agrees at 8 bases. The CDR3 is 16 amino acids. The J segment lost 6 bases and the V segment lost 5 bases, leaving 11 bases of the junction unmatched. CDR1 is PRHDT, CDR2 FYEKMQ, per germline (reference sequence). The DNA for the CDR3 is TGTGCCAGCAGCACCGGGACTAGTGTTTTCGCCGGGGAGCTGTTTTTT. This codes for CASSTGTSVFAGELFF.

CDR3 in amino acids: CSVSAGNTGELFF. Here the CDR3 DNA reads TGCAGCGTTTCTGCAGGCAACACCGGGGAGCTGTTTTTT. This chain links TRBV29-1 with TRBJ2-2; D is ambiguous. This CDR3 has 13 amino acids. The V and J ends lost 5 bases and 2 bases respectively, with 9 bases between them. Germline CDR1 SQVTM, CDR2 ANQGSEA.

V usage is TRBV5-1 and J usage is TRBJ2-7, with a weak D call TRBD1 (5 bases). Per germline, CDR1 SGHRS and CDR2 YFSETQ. CDR3 length: 15 residues. V dropped 0 bases and J dropped 4 bases, with 14 bases sitting between them. CDR3 loop: CASSLVFQGKYEQYF. The CDR3 bases are TGCGCCAGCAGCTTGGTGTTTCAGGGAAAATACGAGCAGTACTTC.

This clone has a handful of counts. This rearrangement joins TRBV15 to TRBJ1-1, with unresolved D. V lost 0 bases and J lost 4, with 15 bases in between. This CDR3 region has 16 residues. Germline assignment: CDR1 LNHNV and CDR2 YYDKDF (reference sequence). The CDR3 DNA reads TGTGCCACCAGCAGAGATCCCTTGACTGGAGGCACTGAAGCTTTCTTT. It is translated as CATSRDPLTGGTEAFF.

The chain couples TRBV9 to TRBJ1-2; D might be TRBD1 (5 bases). CDR1 and CDR2 (germline): SGDLS, YYNGEE. CDR3 length: 14 amino acids. V lost 4 bases and J 4 bases, leaving 14 bases between the germline ends. The CDR3 coding sequence is TGTGCCAGCAGCCCCTTGGGGGGGGTCTATGGCTACACCTTC. Translated: CASSPLGGVYGYTF.